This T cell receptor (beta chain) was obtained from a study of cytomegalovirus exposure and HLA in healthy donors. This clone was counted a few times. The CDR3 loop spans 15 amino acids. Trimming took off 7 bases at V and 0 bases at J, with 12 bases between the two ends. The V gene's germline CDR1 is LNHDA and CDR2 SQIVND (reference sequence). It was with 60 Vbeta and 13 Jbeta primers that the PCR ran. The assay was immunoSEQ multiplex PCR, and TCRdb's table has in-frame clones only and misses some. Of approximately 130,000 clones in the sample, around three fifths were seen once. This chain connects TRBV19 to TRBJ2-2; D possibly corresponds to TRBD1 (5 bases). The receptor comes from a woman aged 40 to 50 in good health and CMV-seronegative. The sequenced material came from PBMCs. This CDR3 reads CASTSGHSNTGELFF. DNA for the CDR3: TGTGCCAGTACCTCAGGACATTCGAACACCGGGGAGCTGTTTTTT.